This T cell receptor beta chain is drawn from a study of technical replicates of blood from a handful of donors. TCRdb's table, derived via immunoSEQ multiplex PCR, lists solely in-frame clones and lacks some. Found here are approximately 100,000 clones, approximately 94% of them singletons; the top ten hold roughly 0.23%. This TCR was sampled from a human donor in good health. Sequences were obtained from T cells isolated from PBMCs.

DNA for the CDR3: TGTGCCAGCAGCAGAGGACAGGAAGGCTATGGCTACACCTTC. Translated, it gives CASSRGQEGYGYTF. The chain recombines TRBV5-8 with TRBJ1-2, with TRBD1 identical over 7 bases. V trimming: 4 bases; J trimming: 4 bases; junction bases outside the gene matches: 7. The germline V gene has CDR1 SGHTS and CDR2 YDEGEE. The length of the CDR3 is 14 residues.